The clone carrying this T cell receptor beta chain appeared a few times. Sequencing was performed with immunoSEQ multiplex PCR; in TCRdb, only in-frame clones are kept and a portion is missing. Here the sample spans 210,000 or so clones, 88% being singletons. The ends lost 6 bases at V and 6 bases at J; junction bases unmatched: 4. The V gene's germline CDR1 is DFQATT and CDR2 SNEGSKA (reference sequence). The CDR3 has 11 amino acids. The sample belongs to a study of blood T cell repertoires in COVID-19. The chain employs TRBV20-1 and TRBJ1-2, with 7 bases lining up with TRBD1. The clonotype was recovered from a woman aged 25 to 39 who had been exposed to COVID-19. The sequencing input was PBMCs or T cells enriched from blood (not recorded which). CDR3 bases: TGCAGTGCGGACACAGGGGATGGCTACACCTTC. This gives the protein CSADTGDGYTF.